This T cell receptor (beta chain) is drawn from a study of blood T cell repertoires in COVID-19. Across the whole study: PBMCs, B-cell-depleted T cells, or T cells were the source of the cDNA or gDNA that made up the material.

V shed 6 bases and J 7 bases; nucleotides not matched to a gene: 6. Germline V CDR1 and CDR2: MDHEN, SYDVKM. CDR3 length: 14 residues. Sequenced by immunoSEQ multiplex PCR; TCRdb stores in-frame clones only, minus some. The sample yields over 200,000 clones, 70% to 90% seen once. The sequenced sample consisted of peripheral blood. The TCR was taken from a man between 18 and 29 years old with active or convalescent COVID-19. The J gene is TRBJ2-2, the V gene TRBV28; 9 bases agree with TRBD1. Written as DNA, the CDR3 is TGTGCCAGCAGACGGGACAGGGTGGACGGGGAGCTGTTTTTT. Translation gives CASRRDRVDGELFF.